These 15 T cell receptor beta chains were sequenced from one sample in a study of shared clonotypes between healthy human individuals. Some clones are missing from TCRdb's copy, which holds only in-frame ones; the method was immunoSEQ multiplex PCR. There are roughly 2.5 million clones in the sample; approximately 94% occur only once, and about 0.13% lies in the top ten. Sequences were obtained from naive CD4+ T cells sorted from blood. Sample subset: CD45RA+ positively selected. These receptors originate from a man in his late teens or twenties in good health.

V usage is TRBV7-2 and J usage is TRBJ2-2; possible D gene TRBD1, 6 bases. Germline values: CDR1 SGHTA, CDR2 FQGNSA. This CDR3 region has 15 residues. Trimming cost V 2 bases and J 7 bases, with 14 bases left between them. The CDR3 loop reads CASSLYVGQNGELFF. The CDR3 DNA reads as TGTGCCAGCAGCTTATATGTCGGACAGAACGGGGAGCTGTTTTTT.

This clone was counted once. V gene TRBV7-2 combines with J gene TRBJ2-3; no firm D call. CDR3 length: 15 residues. The V end lost 4 bases, the J end lost 2 bases, and 13 bases lay between the germline ends. The germline V gene has CDR1 SGHTA and CDR2 FQGNSA. The CDR3 DNA sequence: TGTGCCAGCAGCTCCGCCCCATGGGACACAGATACGCAGTATTTT. It specifies CASSSAPWDTDTQYF.

This chain connects TRBV7-3 to TRBJ2-3, with 10 positions matching TRBD2. Germline V CDR1 and CDR2: SGHTA, FQGTGA. V lost 5 bases and J lost 4; bases outside the gene matches: 6. The CDR3 totals 15 residues. For the CDR3, the DNA is TGTGCCAGCAGCCCCACTAGCGGGGTGTCAGATACGCAGTATTTT. As protein: CASSPTSGVSDTQYF.

V and J are TRBV5-1 and TRBJ2-7; tentatively, D is TRBD1 (5 bases). The V end lost 0 bases, the J end lost 4 bases, and 14 bases lay between the germline ends. Looked up from germline, CDR1 is SGHRS and CDR2 is YFSETQ. This CDR3 is 15 amino acids long. CDR3 nucleotide sequence: TGCGCCAGCAGCTTGGAGGGGTCGAGCCCGTACGAGCAGTACTTC. This sequence encodes CASSLEGSSPYEQYF.

The J gene is TRBJ2-1, the V gene TRBV7-9; no firm D call. Trimming took 5 bases from V and 9 from J, leaving 11 bases between them. This CDR3 is 12 amino acids long. CDR1 is SEHNR and CDR2 is FQNEAQ in the germline V gene (reference sequence). The CDR3 region is CASSQWDVEQFF. Written as DNA, the CDR3 is TGTGCCAGCAGCCAATGGGATGTTGAGCAGTTCTTC.

The genes are TRBV7-2 and TRBJ2-2; TRBD2 aligns across 9 bases. Trimming cost V 0 bases and J 4 bases; bases outside gene matches: 3. Looked up from germline, CDR1 is SGHTA and CDR2 is FQGNSA. The CDR3 runs to 16 residues. As DNA, the CDR3 is TGTGCCAGCAGCTTAGCCGGGACTAGCTCCACCGGGGAGCTGTTTTTT. Translated: CASSLAGTSSTGELFF. The full variable domain, completed using reference TRBV7-2 and TRBJ2-2, is GAGVSQSPSNKVTEKGKDVELRCDPISGHTALYWYRQSLGQGLEFLIYFQGNSAPDKSGLPSDRFSAERTGGSVSTLTIQRTQQEDSAVYLCASSLAGTSSTGELFFGEGSRLTVL.

V and J are TRBV4-3 and TRBJ2-3; the D gene is possibly TRBD2 (6 bases). Per germline, CDR1 LGHNA and CDR2 YSLEER. The CDR3 runs to 17 residues. V lost 0 bases and J 2 bases, leaving 15 bases between the germline ends. CDR3 in DNA: TGCGCCAGCAGCCAAGATCTTGGTAGCGGACACACAGATACGCAGTATTTT. Translating it yields CASSQDLGSGHTDTQYF.

This chain links TRBV19 with TRBJ2-6; D may be TRBD1 (5 bases). Germline V gene data show CDR1 as LNHDA and CDR2 as SQIVND (reference sequence). The CDR3 is 16 amino acids. The ends were cut back, 1 base at V and 2 bases at J, with 9 bases in the middle. Here the CDR3 DNA reads TGTGCCAGTAGTATAGCCTCAGGGACTGGGGCCAACGTCCTGACTTTC. Translation: CASSIASGTGANVLTF.

This chain uses TRBV2 with TRBJ2-3; D call uncertain. Trimming left V 5 bases short and J 2 bases short, with 14 bases between. The CDR3 extends over 15 amino acids. From germline, CDR1 is SNHLY and CDR2 FYNNEI. The CDR3 coding sequence is TGTGCCAGCAGTTATCGGCGTCTTTCCACAGATACGCAGTATTTT. This gives the protein CASSYRRLSTDTQYF. The variable domain in full, completed from reference TRBV2 and TRBJ2-3, reads EPEVTQTPSHQVTQMGQEVILRCVPISNHLYFYWYRQILGQKVEFLVSFYNNEISEKSEIFDDQFSVERPDGSNFTLKIRSTKLEDSAMYFCASSYRRLSTDTQYFGPGTRLTVL.

This chain uses TRBV28 with TRBJ2-3; 9 bases line up with TRBD2. With V trimmed by 5 bases and J by 4 bases, 13 bases remained unmatched. Per the germline V gene, CDR1 is MDHEN and CDR2 is SYDVKM. This CDR3 has 17 residues. The CDR3 DNA reads TGTGCCAGCAGTCCGTTGGGGGGTAGCGGGAGTGCAGATACGCAGTATTTT. This sequence encodes CASSPLGGSGSADTQYF. The full variable domain, with the rest looked up from reference TRBV28 and TRBJ2-3, is DVKVTQSSRYLVKRTGEKVFLECVQDMDHENMFWYRQDPGLGLRLIYFSYDVKMKEKGDIPEGYSVSREKKERFSLILESASTNQTSMYLCASSPLGGSGSADTQYFGPGTRLTVL.

This clone has a handful of counts. The chain recombines TRBV2 with TRBJ1-1; D gene unclear. This CDR3 contains 11 residues. V was trimmed by 5 bases and J by 14 bases, leaving 15 bases between them. From germline, CDR1 is SNHLY and CDR2 FYNNEI. The CDR3 sequence: CASSSSTSVFF. Written as DNA, the CDR3 is TGTGCCAGCAGTTCCTCGACCTCGGTGTTCTTT.

V usage is TRBV23-1 and J usage is TRBJ2-7; TRBD1 aligns across 7 bases. TRBV23-1 is classed as an ORF, of uncertain function. CDR3 size: 18 residues. The V gene end was trimmed by 0 bases and the J gene end by 0 bases; junction bases not matched to a gene: 11. The CDR3 loop reads CASSQSKSPDRASYEQYF. CDR3 DNA sequence: TGCGCCAGCAGTCAATCGAAAAGCCCTGACAGGGCCTCCTACGAGCAGTACTTC.

The rearrangement links TRBV25-1 to TRBJ2-5, with 7 bases lining up with TRBD2. The germline CDR1 and CDR2 sequences are MGHDK and SYGVNS. The CDR3 is 15 residues long. V lost 2 bases to trimming and J lost 0 bases; unmatched junction nucleotides: 3. CDR3 DNA sequence: TGTGCCAGCAGTGAAAGGAGCGGGGACCAAGAGACCCAGTACTTC. This gives the protein CASSERSGDQETQYF.

V gene TRBV5-1 combines with J gene TRBJ1-1; weak D call: TRBD1 (5 bases). The germline CDR1 and CDR2 sequences are SGHRS and YFSETQ. V lost 4 bases and J 1 base, leaving 17 bases between the germline ends. This CDR3 is built from 16 residues. As DNA, the CDR3 is TGCGCCAGCAGCCTCCTAGACGGGACGCCGAACACTGAAGCTTTCTTT. Encoded protein: CASSLLDGTPNTEAFF.

This chain uses TRBV30 with TRBJ2-5; TRBD1 might be the D (6 bases). Gene TRBJ2-7 matches the end of the DNA better, so the J call may be wrong. Germline-derived CDR1 and CDR2 are GTSNPN and SVGIG (reference sequence). The CDR3 is 13 residues long. As DNA, the CDR3 is TGTGCCTGGAGTACAGGGAATCGATACGAGCAGTACTTC. This encodes CAWSTGNRYEQYF.